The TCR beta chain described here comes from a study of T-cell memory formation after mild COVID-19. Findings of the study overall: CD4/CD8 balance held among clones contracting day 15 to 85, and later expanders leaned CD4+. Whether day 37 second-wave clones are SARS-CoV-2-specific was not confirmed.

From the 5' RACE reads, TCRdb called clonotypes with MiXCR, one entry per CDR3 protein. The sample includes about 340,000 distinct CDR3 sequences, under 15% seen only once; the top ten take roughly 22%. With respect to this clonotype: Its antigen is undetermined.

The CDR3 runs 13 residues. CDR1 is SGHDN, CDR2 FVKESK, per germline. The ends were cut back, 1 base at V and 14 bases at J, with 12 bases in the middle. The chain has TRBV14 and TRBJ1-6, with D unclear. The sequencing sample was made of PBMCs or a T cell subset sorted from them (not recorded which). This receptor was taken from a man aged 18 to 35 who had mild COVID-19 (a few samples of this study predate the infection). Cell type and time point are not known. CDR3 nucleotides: TGTGCCAGCAGCCAAGTGCCTTCTAAAACCCTCCACTTT. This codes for CASSQVPSKTLHF.